This T cell receptor (beta chain) comes out of a study of clonality assessment in lymphoblastic leukemia (dated by TCRdb to 2017 to 2018). The library was prepared using PCR. Instrument used: Illumina MiSeq. Using fastp at Q25 and MiXCR, TCRdb reprocessed the public reads and kept productive beta chains. Merged by CDR3 protein, the rows form single entries marked with the most common genes and DNA. The sample records roughly 410 distinct CDR3 sequences, 34% of which are singletons. The top ten clones comprise roughly 18% of the sample. A remark on this clonotype: What this receptor recognizes is not known. No much larger clonotype is one base removed from it; base qualities were not supplied.

The TCR sequence derives from a human donor with acute lymphoblastic leukemia.

The CDR3 region: CASSYRLADHNEQFF. The sequence in DNA is TGTGCCAGCAGTTACCGTCTAGCGGACCACAATGAGCAGTTCTTC. The rearranged chain carries TRBV6-5 and TRBJ2-1, with 7 central nucleotides matching TRBD2. Including cysteine and phenylalanine, the CDR3 has 15 amino acids. Left in the record is the CDR3 DNA by itself, 45 bases read in frame from the first base. V is trimmed back by 2 bases and J by 5 bases, and the junction contains 6 bases that no gene match accounts for. Per the germline V gene, MNHEY is the CDR1 and SVGAGI is the CDR2.